A single sample gave rise to the 5 T cell receptor beta chains below, sequenced in a study of OX40 agonist ivuxolimab in advanced cancers. Sequencing used immunoSEQ multiplex PCR; TCRdb keeps in-frame clones, though not all of them. The sample shows about 37,000 clones, 87% of them seen only once. The source material was CD4+ or CD8+ T cells sorted from blood, sampled in a trial of the OX40 agonist ivuxolimab. These receptors all stem from an adult with an advanced solid tumor such as melanoma, head and neck, liver or kidney cancer.

The chain combines TRBV5-6 with TRBJ2-6, with D tentatively TRBD2 (5 bases). V was trimmed by 2 bases and J by 0 bases, leaving 9 bases between them. The CDR3 sequence is 16 residues long. Germline V gene lookup returns CDR1 SGHDT and CDR2 YYEEEE. CDR3 nucleotide sequence: TGTGCCAGCAGCTTCGGGGTCTTCTCTGGGGCCAACGTCCTGACTTTC. Protein sequence: CASSFGVFSGANVLTF. Full variable domain (outside the CDR3, taken from reference TRBV5-6 and TRBJ2-6): DAGVTQSPTHLIKTRGQQVTLRCSPKSGHDTVSWYQQALGQGPQFIFQYYEEEERQRGNFPDRFSGHQFPNYSSELNVNALLLGDSALYLCASSFGVFSGANVLTFGAGSRLTVL.

The chain has TRBV5-8 and TRBJ1-6, with D perhaps matching TRBD1 (5 bases). The CDR3 sequence is 14 residues long. V lost 4 bases and J 9 bases, leaving 14 bases between the germline ends. Germline loops: CDR1 SGHTS, CDR2 YDEGEE. The CDR3 region is CASSGWGSGSPLHF. CDR3 coding DNA: TGTGCCAGCAGCGGGTGGGGGTCCGGTTCACCCCTCCACTTT.

The chain recombines TRBV30 with TRBJ2-1, with D hard to call. The germline CDR1 and CDR2 sequences are GTSNPN and SVGIG (reference sequence). V dropped 0 bases and J dropped 9 bases, with 6 bases sitting between them. This CDR3 is 11 amino acids long. CDR3 protein: CAWSVLSEQFF. CDR3 coding DNA: TGTGCCTGGAGTGTACTGAGTGAGCAGTTCTTC.

V usage is TRBV6-5 and J usage is TRBJ2-7; 8 bases align to TRBD2. Germline values: CDR1 MNHEY, CDR2 SVGAGI. This CDR3 has 15 residues. The junction had 6 bases not matched to a gene; V was cut back by 4 bases and J by 1 base. The CDR3 DNA reads TGTGCCAGCAGTTTCAATAGCGGGGCGTCCTACGAGCAGTACTTC. Encoded protein: CASSFNSGASYEQYF.

The gene calls are TRBV30 and TRBJ2-3, with TRBD2 matching 13 bases. V dropped 2 bases and J dropped 1; count of bases not matched to a gene: 3. This CDR3 has 16 amino acids. Germline CDR1 and CDR2: GTSNPN and SVGIG (reference sequence). This CDR3 reads CAWSPGLAGGTDTQYF. CDR3 in DNA: TGTGCCTGGAGTCCAGGACTAGCGGGGGGCACAGATACGCAGTATTTT.